What follows is one T cell receptor beta chain and its context. The antigen this receptor binds is unknown. Base qualities are missing; no much larger clone stands one base away. Trimming removed 5 bases from V and 0 bases from J, leaving 15 bases between the germline ends. From the cysteine up to the phenylalanine, the CDR3 has a length of 15 residues. The read is trimmed to its CDR3 DNA, 45 bases read in frame from base 1. For CDR1 and CDR2, the germline V gene lists SGHRS and YFSETQ. The data belong to a study of blood T cell repertoires in COVID-19 (dated by TCRdb to 2018 to 2020). About the study as a whole: Collaborator samples came from the United States, Italy and Spain and covered acute and convalescent phases of COVID-19. The material from the prospective study consisted of cDNA or gDNA derived from T cells, B-cell-depleted T cells, or PBMCs. Subjects who had been exposed to COVID-19, were actively infected with it, or had recovered from it provided the deeply sampled blood TCRbeta repertoires that made up the dataset. The repertoires were released in a freely available public database intended as a resource for research on the immune response to SARS-CoV-2. Samples were obtained from the ongoing ImmuneRACE study (first 160 participants) and from over 1,000 subjects provided by 6 global collaborators. Nearly every sample came with metadata listing a de-identified subject ID, COVID-19 status, age in years and sex. Where available, HLA class I and class II types were obtained from metadata supplied by the sample provider rather than from assay-based typing.

Points the paper makes about the study in general: How much clinical and demographic metadata was included differed by source and by participant, and the metadata was provided uncurated.

The collaborating institutions used their own protocols to collect whole blood in K2EDTA tubes. Collaborator samples were shipped for TCRbeta analysis as frozen whole blood, isolated PBMCs, or DNA extracted from either sample type. TCRbeta CDR3 regions were amplified from genomic DNA by means of the immunoSEQ Assay, a bias-controlled multiplex PCR. The authors' pipeline ran thus. The number of nucleated cells in each sample was estimated by amplification of reference gene primers within the assay. Sequence reads were collapsed and filtered to measure the absolute abundance of every unique TCRbeta CDR3 rearrangement. For each sample, productive Simpson clonality was calculated by taking the square root of Simpson's diversity index across productive rearrangements. Imported from immuneACCESS, the table was reduced by TCRdb to in-frame sequences with V and J called. These copies leave out some clones; in studies compared against another copy, an unresolved V gene accounts for under half, and the cause of the remainder is not known. V and J calls plus clone size are reproduced from that table; the DNA served to infer D and trimming. Counted in this sample were approximately 84,000 clones; less than 90% of them appeared once. Together, the top ten hold 10% to 12% of the sample.

The clonotype comes from a human donor in a cohort sampled during active COVID-19. This chain joins TRBV5-1 to TRBJ2-7, and possibly TRBD1, on 6 matching bases. The specimen sequenced was peripheral blood. The CDR3 region has the sequence CASSDGQFSSYEQYF. The nucleotides are TGCGCCAGCAGTGACGGACAGTTTAGCTCCTACGAGCAGTACTTC.